The clone carrying this T cell receptor beta chain was seen a handful of times. The sample belongs to a study of blood T cell repertoires in COVID-19. Looking at the study overall: The United States, Italy and Spain provided the acute and convalescent COVID-19 samples. Sources were T cells, B-cell-depleted T cells, or PBMCs; the material itself was cDNA or gDNA.

Germline trimming cut 4 bases from V and 6 bases from J; bases unmatched to any gene: 5. The CDR3 covers 14 residues. Germline V gene lookup returns CDR1 SEHNR and CDR2 FQNEAQ (reference sequence). Original methodology: Estimation of nucleated cell counts was performed using reference gene primer amplification. Profiled with immunoSEQ multiplex PCR; TCRdb holds only in-frame clones, not every one. Clone size and V and J calls were adopted from that table, with D and trimming inferred from the DNA. Among approximately 52,000 clones listed, 80% to 95% were seen once. Sequenced sample: peripheral blood. This clonotype was obtained from a human donor with active COVID-19. The donor label of this sample is uncertain. The chain carries TRBV7-9 and TRBJ2-7, with TRBD1 identical over 11 bases. The CDR3, as DNA: TGTGCCAGCAGCTCGGGACAGGGGGAGGGCGAGCAGTACTTC. It translates to CASSSGQGEGEQYF.